This entry lists 4 T cell receptor beta chains sequenced from one sample in a study of tumor-infiltrating lymphocytes in primary liver carcinoma. TCR beta cDNA came from roughly 0.45 ug total RNA, primed with a constant-region primer. For TCR beta, libraries were produced by three nested multiplex PCR rounds using slightly modified ARM-PCR. Use of TRBV1-TRBV30 forward primers with a C-beta reverse primer characterized the first two PCR rounds, which lasted nine to eleven cycles each. TCRdb independently ran MiXCR on the multiplex PCR reads; one entry per CDR3 protein. The repertoire includes around 40,000 distinct CDR3 sequences, about three quarters of them detected once, and over 15% sits in the top ten. It was from about 20-30 mg of unsorted bulk tissue that RNA and DNA were co-extracted. Sequenced material: liver tumor tissue from sampling region 2. The subset: tumor region T2, inferior pole. The receptor source for this set is a man aged 40-49 years with primary liver carcinoma and hepatitis B virus infection.

With respect to this clonotype: A junction end diverges from the germline sequence, so it may reflect a read error. V and J are TRBV6-4 and TRBJ2-1; D gene uncertain. The CDR3 spans 14 residues. The germline gives CDR1 MRHNA, CDR2 SNTAGT. The CDR3 here is CACSDWDRPNEQFF. The CDR3 DNA sequence: TGTGCCTGCAGTGACTGGGATAGGCCCAACGAGCAGTTCTTC.

About this clonotype: This likely comes from a read error, as the CDR3 has no conserved phenylalanine or tryptophan at its end. The gene calls are TRBV12-3 or TRBV12-4 and TRBJ2-1; D perhaps matches TRBD2 (5 bases). The CDR3 is made up of 16 amino acids. Trimming shortened V by 3 bases and J by 1 base, and 13 bases separated the two germline ends. CDR3 amino acids: CASSFVGGRSYNEQFY. CDR3 sequence (DNA): TGTGCCAGCAGTTTTGTCGGTGGGAGATCCTACAATGAGCAGTTCTAC.

This clonotype was seen ten or more times. V gene TRBV28 combines with J gene TRBJ2-2; unclear D gene. The V end was cut by 3 bases, the J end by 4 bases, with 6 bases between. The germline gives CDR1 MDHEN, CDR2 SYDVKM. The length of the CDR3 is 13 residues. CDR3 in amino acids: CASSLSPTGELFF. In DNA form, the CDR3 reads TGTGCCAGCAGTTTGTCACCCACCGGGGAGCTGTTTTTT.

This clonotype was counted ten times or more. This chain links TRBV7-9 with TRBJ2-5; either TRBD1 or TRBD2 may fit D (6 bases each). In germline, CDR1 is SEHNR, CDR2 FQNEAQ (reference sequence). CDR3 size: 16 residues. The V gene lost 0 bases and the J gene lost 2 bases, with 13 bases spanning the gap. CDR3 bases: TGTGCCAGCAGCTTAGCGTTCGGGGGCGGTCAAGAGACCCAGTACTTC. This translates into CASSLAFGGGQETQYF.